The clone carrying this TCR beta chain was seen ten or more times. Its antigen remains unknown. Time point noted: pre-sensitization, week 0. The treatment denotes: therapeutic diphenylcyclopropenone sensitization with weekly scalp DPC. CDR1 and CDR2 from the germline V gene are SGHAT and FQDESV (reference sequence). The CDR3 contains 12 residues. Trimming took off 5 bases at V and 5 bases at J, with 9 bases between the two ends. These data originate in a study of human T cells and chemical hapten exposure. Study information: Each week of the roughly 24-week study, patients had diphenylcyclopropenone applied to the scalp. The variation in per-sample TCR yields arose mainly from small differences in pooled library volumes.

TCRdb called the RACE reads again in MiXCR, with one record for every CDR3 protein. The sample has 35,000 to 45,000 distinct CDR3 sequences; around 12% are singletons. Whole-study findings and limits: There was a positive correlation between PT1 expanded TCR counts and patch test score.

The clonotype comes from a woman aged 30 to 39 with alopecia areata. Some clones in this sample may be carry-over from other donors' samples. The V gene is TRBV11-1, the J gene TRBJ1-2; D not resolved. Source: whole blood, taken in connection with sensitization to the hapten diphenylcyclopropenone (DPC). For the CDR3, the DNA is TGTGCCAGCAGCGATAGACGTTATGGCTACACCTTC. Translated, it gives CASSDRRYGYTF.